Each of the 10 T cell receptor beta chains below was sequenced from the same sample in a study of T cell changes during pregnancy in multiple sclerosis. TCRdb keeps only in-frame clones here, not all; method: immunoSEQ multiplex PCR. The sample records fewer than 35,000 clones, 91% being singletons. This specimen consisted of CD4+ T cells from peripheral blood mononuclear cells, obtained in the third trimester of pregnancy. These receptors originate from a female donor in good health, enrolled as a control in a pregnancy study.

This chain links TRBV2 with TRBJ2-1; 10 positions agree with TRBD1. J lost 5 bases, V lost 8 bases, and 3 bases had no gene match. CDR1 and CDR2 (germline): SNHLY, FYNNEI. This CDR3 region has 13 residues. The CDR3 here is CASRDRGHNEQFF. The CDR3 DNA reads TGTGCCAGCCGGGACAGGGGCCACAATGAGCAGTTCTTC.

J is TRBJ1-2 and V is TRBV19, with D unresolved. Per the germline V gene, CDR1 is LNHDA and CDR2 is SQIVND (reference sequence). The ends were cut back, 2 bases at V and 2 bases at J, with 9 bases in the middle. The CDR3 has 14 residues. CDR3 in DNA: TGTGCCAGTAGTATAAGTGCAGTGAACTATGGCTACACCTTC. Residues: CASSISAVNYGYTF.

The gene calls are TRBV11-2 and TRBJ2-2; 9 bases line up with TRBD1. This CDR3 has 14 residues. CDR1 is SGHAT, CDR2 FQNNGV, per germline. Trimming at V came to 3 bases and at J to 4 bases, leaving 0 bases not matched to a gene. The CDR3 reads CASSLGQGTGELFF. CDR3 in DNA: TGTGCCAGCAGCTTGGGACAGGGCACCGGGGAGCTGTTTTTT. Variable domain in full (rest from reference TRBV11-2 and TRBJ2-2): EAGVAQSPRYKIIEKRQSVAFWCNPISGHATLYWYQQILGQGPKLLIQFQNNGVVDDSQLPKDRFSAERLKGVDSTLKIQPAKLEDSAVYLCASSLGQGTGELFFGEGSRLTVL.

About this clone: This sample also contains other DNA sequences that code for the same CDR3. This chain uses TRBV2 with TRBJ2-5; TRBD2 agrees at 11 bases. Per the germline V gene, CDR1 is SNHLY and CDR2 is FYNNEI. This CDR3 comprises 13 residues. Trimming cost V 6 bases and J 4 bases; bases outside gene matches: 1. Here the CDR3 reads CASSGTSGETQYF. CDR3 in DNA: TGTGCCAGCAGCGGGACTAGCGGAGAGACCCAGTACTTC.

V and J are TRBV10-3 and TRBJ2-7, with D maybe TRBD1 (6 bases). This CDR3 is built from 13 residues. CDR1 is ENHRY, CDR2 SYGVKD, per germline. V lost 4 bases and J lost 4, with 11 bases in between. The CDR3 loop is CAISVGTQYEQYF. The CDR3 region has the DNA TGTGCCATCAGTGTCGGGACACAGTACGAGCAGTACTTC.

The chain uses TRBV2 and TRBJ2-2, with 8 bases identical to TRBD2. V was clipped by 6 bases and J by 6 bases; unmatched bases: 6. From germline, CDR1 is SNHLY and CDR2 FYNNEI. The CDR3 is made up of 14 amino acids. The CDR3 DNA reads as TGTGCCAGCAGCGGGACTAGGGTTCCCGGGGAGCTGTTTTTT. Translated, it gives CASSGTRVPGELFF.

The genes are TRBV27 and TRBJ1-1, with TRBD1 matching over 8 bases. The ends lost 8 bases at V and 5 bases at J; junction bases unmatched: 7. The CDR3 totals 13 residues. The germline V gene encodes CDR1 MNHEY and CDR2 SMNVEV (reference sequence). The CDR3 nucleotides read TGTGCCAGCCTCGGTACAGGGGGTACTGAAGCTTTCTTT. It encodes CASLGTGGTEAFF.

This clone was detected only once. The chain recombines TRBV6-1 with TRBJ1-2; the D is unclear. The V gene's germline CDR1 is MNHNS and CDR2 SASEGT. This CDR3 spans 14 amino acids. Trimming took off 2 bases at V and 1 base at J, with 8 bases between the two ends. The CDR3 here is CASSESNSNYGYTF. Written as DNA, the CDR3 is TGTGCCAGCAGTGAAAGTAACAGTAACTATGGCTACACCTTC.

The V and J genes are TRBV5-4 and TRBJ1-5; D uncertain. This CDR3 region has 16 residues. Trimming cost V 0 bases and J 1 base, with 11 bases left between them. The V gene's germline CDR1 is SGHNT and CDR2 YYREEE (reference sequence). CDR3 nucleotides: TGTGCCAGCAGCTTGGGTGGAGGCGGGAGCAATCAGCCCCAGCATTTT. Its translation is CASSLGGGGSNQPQHF.

The table lists this clone with a count of one. The chain carries TRBV19 and TRBJ1-4; 7 bases align to TRBD1. V lost 6 bases and J lost 4; bases outside the gene matches: 5. CDR3 length: 14 amino acids. Germline CDR1 is LNHDA and CDR2 is SQIVND (reference sequence). The chain's CDR3 is CASSQTGLNEKLFF. The CDR3 DNA reads TGTGCCAGTAGCCAGACAGGGCTTAATGAAAAACTGTTTTTT.